This T cell receptor beta chain was recorded in a study of T-cell reconstitution after alpha-beta-depleted transplantation in children. The study's findings and limits: About two months after transplant, alpha-beta T cells reportedly came from several hundred expanded graft clones.

A word on this clonotype: What it binds is unknown.

This sample's TCRbeta library carried unique molecular identifier barcodes. TCRdb re-analysed the PCR reads in MiXCR, keeping a single row per CDR3 protein. The sample includes fewer than 550,000 distinct CDR3 sequences, approximately 10% of them seen just once. This CDR3 region has 17 residues. With 3 bases clipped from V and 2 bases from J, the junction kept 10 bases outside the gene matches. The germline V gene encodes CDR1 SGHKS and CDR2 YYEKEE (reference sequence). The input for sequencing was PBMCs, mostly from graft donor cells, taken 180 days after TCRalphabeta/CD19-depleted stem cell transplant. The TCR originated in a female patient aged 2-15 years who had a stem cell transplant for aplastic anemia, so the T cells may come from the graft donor. V usage is TRBV5-5 and J usage is TRBJ2-1; the match to TRBD2 covers 8 bases. This chain's CDR3 is CASSYLAGHHTYNEQFF. The CDR3 DNA sequence: TGTGCCAGCAGCTATTTAGCGGGACATCATACCTACAATGAGCAGTTCTTC. Complete variable domain (other parts from reference TRBV5-5 and TRBJ2-1): DAGVTQSPTHLIKTRGQQVTLRCSPISGHKSVSWYQQVLGQGPQFIFQYYEKEERGRGNFPDRFSARQFPNYSSELNVNALLLGDSALYLCASSYLAGHHTYNEQFFGPGTRLTVL.